These 7 T cell receptor beta chains were all obtained from the same sample, sequenced in a study of T cells in localized non-small cell lung cancer. Repertoires were generated with immunoSEQ multiplex PCR, while TCRdb's copy carries only in-frame clones and drops some. The repertoire holds tens of thousands of clones, 88% seen once, with more than 20% in the top ten. Sequenced here: peripheral blood, sampled before any cancer treatment. These receptor sequences come from a woman aged 40 to 75 with stage I squamous cell lung carcinoma.

In regard to this clone: At one end the junction does not follow the germline gene, possibly because of a read error. J is TRBJ1-5 and V is TRBV18; a weak D match, TRBD1 (5 bases). Germline V gene lookup returns CDR1 KGHSH and CDR2 LQKENI. The CDR3 has 14 amino acids. The CDR3 sequence: CASSPNEQDAPRHF. Written as DNA, the CDR3 is TGTGCCAGCTCACCGAACGAACAGGATGCCCCCCGGCATTTT. Full variable domain (missing parts from reference TRBV18 and TRBJ1-5): NAGVMQNPRHLVRRRGQEARLRCSPMKGHSHVYWYRQLPEEGLKFMVYLQKENIIDESGMPKERFSAEFPKEGPSILRIQQVVRGDSAAYFCASSPNEQDAPRHFGDGTRLSIL.

The CDR3 protein is CASSLNPPSGGETQYF. CDR3 sequence (DNA): TGTGCCAGCAGCTTAAATCCCCCCAGCGGGGGGGAGACCCAGTACTTC. This rearrangement joins TRBV7-3 to TRBJ2-5, with 9 bases lining up with TRBD2. The CDR3 is 16 residues long. After removal of 1 base from V and 5 bases from J, the junction contained 8 bases not matched to a gene. Germline CDR1 is SGHTA and CDR2 is FQGTGA. Full variable domain (missing parts from reference TRBV7-3 and TRBJ2-5): GAGVSQTPSNKVTEKGKYVELRCDPISGHTALYWYRQSLGQGPEFLIYFQGTGAADDSGLPNDRFFAVRPEGSVSTLKIQRTERGDSAVYLCASSLNPPSGGETQYFGPGTRLLVL.

The chain joins TRBV4-1 to TRBJ2-1; the D gene is possibly TRBD2 (5 bases). The CDR3 covers 19 residues. V was shortened by 3 bases and J by 0 bases, with 21 bases between the two germline ends. CDR1 is MGHRA and CDR2 is YSYEKL in the germline V gene. The CDR3 sequence: CASSHPDWVSSSSYNEQFF. CDR3 bases: TGCGCCAGCAGCCACCCGGACTGGGTTTCTTCCAGCTCCTACAATGAGCAGTTCTTC.

This chain connects TRBV29-1 to TRBJ2-3; possibly TRBD1 or TRBD2 for D (5 bases each). The CDR3 loop spans 14 amino acids. V lost 5 bases, J lost 2 bases, and 14 bases lay in between. From germline, CDR1 is SQVTM and CDR2 ANQGSEA. The CDR3 nucleotides are TGCAGCGTTCGGGGTAGTGGGACCACAGATACGCAGTATTTT. Translating it yields CSVRGSGTTDTQYF.

The chain uses TRBV6-5 and TRBJ1-2; 9 bases fit TRBD1. V gave up 6 bases and J gave up 8 bases; unmatched junction bases: 7. This CDR3 region has 13 residues. CDR1 is MNHEY, CDR2 SVGAGI, per germline. CDR3 amino acids: CASSLGQGWGYTF. The CDR3 DNA sequence: TGTGCCAGCAGCCTGGGACAGGGCTGGGGCTACACCTTC.

A single count supports this clone. J is TRBJ2-1 and V is TRBV27; possible D gene TRBD2, 6 bases. From germline, CDR1 is MNHEY and CDR2 SMNVEV (reference sequence). V lost 3 bases and J lost 5, with 11 bases in between. This CDR3 has 14 residues. In DNA form, the CDR3 reads TGTGCCAGCAGTTTTCGGGGACTTAACAATGAGCAGTTCTTC. As protein: CASSFRGLNNEQFF.

J is TRBJ1-2 and V is TRBV4-1; TRBD1 is a possible D gene (6 bases). V was cut by 0 bases and J by 3 bases, with 20 bases left in between. CDR1 MGHRA and CDR2 YSYEKL come from the germline V gene. There are 18 residues in the CDR3. The DNA for the CDR3 is TGCGCCAGCAGCCAAGAAGGGGGGGCGCTCGTCATCGACTATGGCTACACCTTC. Encoded protein: CASSQEGGALVIDYGYTF.